Listed here is a single TCR beta chain. Its antigen has not been determined. No much larger clone is present one base from it, and per-base qualities are unavailable. The sample belongs to a study of response to subunit inactivated influenza vaccine (dated by TCRdb to the late 2010s). Looking at the study overall: The study used deep quantitative T cell receptor repertoire profiling to track responses to a trivalent subunit inactivated influenza vaccine. The full study reports these points: It was suggested by the authors that each seasonal influenza vaccination may recruit only a limited number of new T cells.

Libraries came from RT-PCR. TCRdb shows the sequencer as Illumina HiSeq 2500. TCRdb took the public reads, trimmed them with fastp at Q25, ran MiXCR for clone calling and kept in-frame beta chains. All rows with the same CDR3 protein become a single entry with the most common DNA and genes. Recorded for this sample are about 650,000 distinct CDR3 sequences; 14% of them occurred a single time. The ten largest clones take up less than 9% of the sample. The CDR3 holds 13 amino acids from the cysteine to the phenylalanine. CDR3 DNA is the only sequence kept; it has 39 bases, read in frame from the first base. V is cut back by 8 bases and J by 1 base, with 4 bases in the junction unmatched.

The chain joins TRBV12-3 or TRBV12-4 to TRBJ1-1; a stretch of 7 junction bases matches TRBD1. The receptor's source is a man in his forties or fifties who received an inactivated influenza vaccine. Donor details come from another sample of the same person, matched by shared clones. The source material was PBMCs from blood, sampled around two weeks before vaccination. The DNA is TGTGCCAGCGCCGACAGGGAGAACACTGAAGCTTTCTTT. This codes for CASADRENTEAFF.